Sequencing of this TCR beta chain was carried out in a study of blood T cells in healthy people across ages. This CDR3 has 17 residues. V was pared by 1 base and J by 7 bases, with 13 bases of the junction left unmatched. Germline-derived CDR1 and CDR2 are SGHKS and YYEKEE (reference sequence). A second PCR of 7 to 11 cycles used a sample-barcoded 5' primer and a J-beta primer mix. TCRdb re-called the 5' RACE reads with MiXCR, one entry per CDR3 protein. The profile shows roughly 500,000 distinct CDR3 sequences, about 25% of them singletons. Peripheral blood samples of around 9.8 milliliters were drawn from each donor.

This clonotype was sampled from a woman in her 70s in good health. V gene TRBV5-5 combines with J gene TRBJ2-3; 9 bases align to TRBD1. Specimen: blood. The CDR3 region is CASSLPSGQGSFNTQYF. Written as DNA, the CDR3 is TGTGCCAGCAGCTTGCCCTCGGGACAGGGCTCCTTTAATACGCAGTATTTT.